Presented here are 29 T cell receptor beta chains from one specimen sequenced in a study of identifying expanded T cells in peripheral blood. Sequenced by immunoSEQ multiplex PCR; TCRdb stores in-frame clones only, minus some. Seen here are tens of thousands of clones, about 88% observed once, and the top ten hold around 19%. Sequenced material: blood. Receptor source: a person between 18 and 70 years old in good health.

This clone was seen only once. The chain combines TRBV4-3 with TRBJ2-2; D possibly corresponds to TRBD1 (5 bases). Trimming took off 1 base at V and 5 bases at J, with 11 bases between the two ends. This CDR3 contains 15 residues. Germline V CDR1 and CDR2: LGHNA, YSLEER. The CDR3, as DNA: TGCGCCAGCAGCCAAGTCCAGGGAAGTACCGGGGAGCTGTTTTTT. As protein: CASSQVQGSTGELFF.

This rearrangement joins TRBV4-3 to TRBJ1-2, with D hard to call. Germline CDR1 and CDR2: LGHNA and YSLEER. This CDR3 is 16 amino acids long. Trimming cost V 0 bases and J 4 bases, with 15 bases left between them. The CDR3 nucleotides read TGCGCCAGCAGCCAAGACACCTCGTTTCCGGGCTATGGCTACACCTTC. Residues: CASSQDTSFPGYGYTF.

V gene TRBV7-6 combines with J gene TRBJ2-3, with 9 bases fitting TRBD1. The germline V gene encodes CDR1 SGHVS and CDR2 FNYEAQ. This CDR3 has 15 residues. The J segment lost 3 bases and the V segment lost 5 bases, leaving 6 bases of the junction unmatched. CDR3 DNA: TGTGCCAGCAGCCTACAGGGGGCTCGGACAGATACGCAGTATTTT. Translation: CASSLQGARTDTQYF.

The V and J genes are TRBV2 and TRBJ2-5; D may be TRBD2 (6 bases). The V end lost 8 bases, the J end lost 3 bases, and 22 bases lay between the germline ends. The germline V gene encodes CDR1 SNHLY and CDR2 FYNNEI. This CDR3 has 16 residues. DNA for the CDR3: TGTGCCAGCCTGCGGGATTCGATCCTAGGCAAAGAGACCCAGTACTTC. The encoded protein is CASLRDSILGKETQYF.

The chain has TRBV19 and TRBJ1-1; 7 bases align to TRBD1. From germline, CDR1 is LNHDA and CDR2 SQIVND (reference sequence). The CDR3 is 15 residues long. The V segment lost 0 bases and the J segment 6 bases; nucleotides outside the gene matches: 7. CDR3 nucleotide sequence: TGTGCCAGTAGTATAGATGACAGGGCTAACGCTGAAGCTTTCTTT. Translation: CASSIDDRANAEAFF.

The chain carries TRBV6-5 and TRBJ2-5; tentatively, D is TRBD1 (5 bases). The germline V gene has CDR1 MNHEY and CDR2 SVGAGI. Trimming pared 2 bases from V and 4 bases from J, leaving 11 bases between. The CDR3 covers 14 residues. The chain's CDR3 is CASSYMAGPETQYF. CDR3 sequence (DNA): TGTGCCAGCAGTTACATGGCAGGGCCAGAGACCCAGTACTTC.

The J gene is TRBJ2-1, the V gene TRBV19; 7 nucleotides agree with TRBD1. J gave up 7 bases and V 5 bases, and 5 bases lay outside the gene matches. The CDR3 runs to 13 residues. Germline-derived CDR1 and CDR2 are LNHDA and SQIVND (reference sequence). In nucleotides, the CDR3 is TGTGCCAGTAGTTGGGACAGATGGAATGAGCAGTTCTTC. It is translated as CASSWDRWNEQFF.

The chain recombines TRBV27 with TRBJ1-2; D unclear. V lost 6 bases to trimming and J lost 4 bases, with 6 bases between them. Germline CDR1 is MNHEY and CDR2 is SMNVEV (reference sequence). CDR3 length equals 11 residues. CDR3 residues: CASRGFYGYTF. In DNA form, the CDR3 reads TGTGCCAGCAGGGGGTTCTATGGCTACACCTTC.

The chain recombines TRBV7-9 with TRBJ2-7; D is uncertain. Germline values: CDR1 SEHNR, CDR2 FQNEAQ (reference sequence). CDR3 size: 14 residues. Trimming cost V 3 bases and J 0 bases, with 9 bases left between them. Here the CDR3 reads CASSFTTSSYEQYF. Here the CDR3 DNA reads TGTGCCAGCAGCTTTACTACGTCCTCCTACGAGCAGTACTTC.

This clone was observed a few times. This rearrangement joins TRBV7-9 to TRBJ2-3; 9 nucleotides line up with TRBD2. The CDR3 runs 16 residues. Germline lookup yields CDR1 SEHNR and CDR2 FQNEAQ (reference sequence). V dropped 5 bases and J dropped 2; count of bases not matched to a gene: 8. CDR3 loop: CASSPRLAGYTDTQYF. DNA for the CDR3: TGTGCCAGCAGCCCCCGGCTAGCGGGATACACAGATACGCAGTATTTT.

The chain employs TRBV5-1 and TRBJ1-1, with TRBD1 identical over 7 bases. The CDR3 totals 14 residues. CDR1 is SGHRS and CDR2 is YFSETQ in the germline V gene. Trimming removed 7 bases from V and 6 bases from J; junction bases left unmatched: 12. The CDR3 is CASSRQGSDPEAFF. In DNA form, the CDR3 reads TGCGCCAGCTCGCGACAGGGAAGCGATCCTGAAGCTTTCTTT.

The chain joins TRBV25-1 to TRBJ2-1, with TRBD2 identical over 15 bases. CDR1 is MGHDK and CDR2 is SYGVNS in the germline V gene. The CDR3 runs 18 residues. After removal of 5 bases from V and 2 bases from J, the junction contained 7 bases not matched to a gene. This chain's CDR3 is CASSTPGLAGGTYNEQFF. The CDR3 nucleotides read TGTGCCAGCAGTACCCCGGGACTAGCGGGGGGCACCTACAATGAGCAGTTCTTC. The full variable domain, completed using reference TRBV25-1 and TRBJ2-1, is EADIYQTPRYLVIGTGKKITLECSQTMGHDKMYWYQQDPGMELHLIHYSYGVNSTEKGDLSSESTVSRIRTEHFPLTLESARPSHTSQYLCASSTPGLAGGTYNEQFFGPGTRLTVL.

This clone was recorded only once. CDR3 amino acids: CASTRGWGDTEAFF. DNA for the CDR3: TGTGCCAGCACCCGGGGGTGGGGGGACACTGAAGCTTTCTTT. The V and J genes are TRBV6-1 and TRBJ1-1, with D possibly matching TRBD1 (5 bases). The CDR3 extends over 14 amino acids. Germline-derived CDR1 and CDR2 are MNHNS and SASEGT. Trimming removed 7 bases from V and 3 bases from J, with 15 bases in between.

This sequence joins TRBV9 and TRBJ1-4; a possible D gene is TRBD1 (6 bases). Germline CDR1 is SGDLS and CDR2 is YYNGEE. Deletions cut 7 bases from V and 3 bases from J, with 10 bases between. This CDR3 spans 13 amino acids. The CDR3 DNA is TGTGCCAGCTCAGGGGCTCCTAATGAAAAACTGTTTTTT. This gives the protein CASSGAPNEKLFF.

The rearrangement joins TRBV7-9 to TRBJ2-3; weak D call: TRBD2 (5 bases). There are 14 residues in the CDR3. The V end lost 3 bases, the J end lost 2 bases, and 9 bases lay between the germline ends. CDR1 SEHNR and CDR2 FQNEAQ come from the germline V gene (reference sequence). The CDR3 region has the DNA TGTGCCAGCAGCTTCGGACTCTCCACAGATACGCAGTATTTT. Translating gives CASSFGLSTDTQYF.

This CDR3 reads CASSSGTGAYEQYF. DNA of the CDR3: TGTGCCAGCAGTTCCGGGACAGGGGCCTACGAGCAGTACTTC. The chain has TRBV5-4 and TRBJ2-7; 10 nucleotides agree with TRBD1. The CDR3 is 14 residues long. V was pared by 5 bases and J by 2 bases, with 4 bases of the junction left unmatched. Germline assignment: CDR1 SGHNT and CDR2 YYREEE (reference sequence).

The genes are TRBV7-2 and TRBJ2-6; D is perhaps TRBD1 (6 bases). V was clipped by 4 bases and J by 2 bases, with 12 bases between them. From germline, CDR1 is SGHTA and CDR2 FQGNSA. The CDR3 contains 16 residues. CDR3 sequence (DNA): TGTGCCAGCAGCTCCCAAGGGGGTCCTGGGGCCAACGTCCTGACTTTC. Translating it yields CASSSQGGPGANVLTF.

This clone was seen only once. The rearrangement links TRBV5-1 to TRBJ1-1, with D unresolved. CDR1 is SGHRS and CDR2 is YFSETQ in the germline V gene. The CDR3 contains 13 residues. Trimming stripped 5 bases from V and 1 base from J, with 9 bases between. DNA for the CDR3: TGCGCCAGCAGGAAACCAGGGAACACTGAAGCTTTCTTT. It specifies CASRKPGNTEAFF. The full variable domain, rest sourced from reference TRBV5-1 and TRBJ1-1, is KAGVTQTPRYLIKTRGQQVTLSCSPISGHRSVSWYQQTPGQGLQFLFEYFSETQRNKGNFPGRFSGRQFSNSRSEMNVSTLELGDSALYLCASRKPGNTEAFFGQGTRLTVV.

The chain combines TRBV5-4 with TRBJ1-2; D gene uncertain. Germline V CDR1 and CDR2: SGHNT, YYREEE (reference sequence). The CDR3 loop spans 11 amino acids. V lost 0 bases, J lost 8 bases, and 5 bases lay in between. For the CDR3, the DNA is TGTGCCAGCAGCTTGGGGTGGGGCTACACCTTC. Encoded protein: CASSLGWGYTF.

The chain recombines TRBV7-2 with TRBJ2-7, with TRBD1 matching 9 bases. In germline, CDR1 is SGHTA, CDR2 FQGNSA. The CDR3 extends over 16 amino acids. V was clipped by 5 bases and J by 1 base; unmatched bases: 9. The CDR3 protein is CASSPRTGVGSYEQYF. In DNA form, the CDR3 reads TGTGCCAGCAGCCCTAGGACAGGGGTGGGGTCCTACGAGCAGTACTTC.

Only a few counts were recorded for this clone. This chain connects TRBV5-1 to TRBJ2-6; D might be TRBD2 (5 bases). CDR3 size: 14 residues. V lost 4 bases to trimming and J lost 0 bases, with 5 bases between them. Germline CDR1 reads SGHRS; CDR2 reads YFSETQ. Here the CDR3 DNA reads TGCGCCAGCAGCAGCGGCTCTGGGGCCAACGTCCTGACTTTC. This codes for CASSSGSGANVLTF.

The count of this clone is one. The genes are TRBV4-3 and TRBJ2-2; D perhaps matches TRBD1 (5 bases). Germline values: CDR1 LGHNA, CDR2 YSLEER. Trimming stripped 1 base from V and 6 bases from J, with 9 bases between. The CDR3 is 14 amino acids. CDR3 protein: CASSQAQGSGELFF. The CDR3 nucleotides are TGCGCCAGCAGCCAAGCCCAGGGTTCCGGGGAGCTGTTTTTT.

The chain couples TRBV6-1 to TRBJ1-2; D gene ambiguous. The germline V gene encodes CDR1 MNHNS and CDR2 SASEGT. Deletions cut 4 bases from V and 0 bases from J, with 15 bases between. This CDR3 region has 16 residues. The CDR3 DNA follows: TGTGCCAGCAGTGCAGCCAGCGCACTTTCTAACTATGGCTACACCTTC. This codes for CASSAASALSNYGYTF.

The chain couples TRBV2 to TRBJ1-6, with unresolved D. Between the trimmed V and J ends, which lost 5 bases and 7 bases, there was a span of 6 bases. Looked up from germline, CDR1 is SNHLY and CDR2 is FYNNEI. This CDR3 is 12 amino acids long. This chain's CDR3 is CASSQQNSPLHF. CDR3 coding DNA: TGTGCCAGCAGTCAGCAGAATTCACCCCTCCACTTT.

V gene TRBV28 combines with J gene TRBJ1-2, with D unclear. The germline gives CDR1 MDHEN, CDR2 SYDVKM. V was trimmed by 7 bases and J by 1 base, leaving 16 bases between them. CDR3 length: 15 residues. CDR3 region: CASTPGTGRNYGYTF. For the CDR3, the DNA is TGTGCCAGCACCCCTGGCACGGGCCGTAACTATGGCTACACCTTC.

This chain joins TRBV2 and TRBJ1-3, with TRBD1 identical over 7 bases. The CDR3 has 15 residues. Germline V lookup: CDR1 SNHLY, CDR2 FYNNEI. V shed 4 bases and J 1 base; nucleotides not matched to a gene: 4. In nucleotides, the CDR3 is TGTGCCAGCAGTGTGAAGGACAGGTCTGGAAACACCATATATTTT. Protein sequence: CASSVKDRSGNTIYF.

V is TRBV7-2 and J is TRBJ2-2; the D is unclear. The germline CDR1 and CDR2 sequences are SGHTA and FQGNSA. The CDR3 contains 12 residues. Between the trimmed V and J ends, which lost 0 bases and 8 bases, there was a span of 4 bases. CDR3: CASSLAQGELFF. The CDR3 coding sequence is TGTGCCAGCAGCTTAGCGCAAGGGGAGCTGTTTTTT.

J is TRBJ1-1 and V is TRBV11-2; D unclear. CDR3 length: 12 amino acids. CDR1 is SGHAT, CDR2 FQNNGV, per germline. Trimming removed 3 bases from V and 6 bases from J, with 8 bases in between. This CDR3 is CASSLASAEAFF. The CDR3 DNA follows: TGTGCCAGCAGCTTGGCCTCGGCTGAAGCTTTCTTT.

V and J are TRBV29-1 and TRBJ1-5; D is undetermined. The V gene lost 4 bases and the J gene lost 0 bases, with 7 bases spanning the gap. The CDR3 covers 13 residues. Germline V gives CDR1 SQVTM, CDR2 ANQGSEA. The CDR3 nucleotides read TGCAGCGTTGCCTCAGATAGCAATCAGCCCCAGCATTTT. It yields the protein CSVASDSNQPQHF.